The clone carrying this TCR beta chain was detected once. Its antigen is still unknown. With V trimmed by 7 bases and J by 2 bases, 11 bases remained unmatched. This CDR3 region has 15 residues. Germline CDR1 reads MNHEY; CDR2 reads SMNVEV (reference sequence). The entry originates in a study of STAT3 mutations in large granular lymphocyte leukemia. About the study: Canonical activating STAT3 mutations were detected in roughly half of the longitudinally sequenced T-LGLL patients. More than half of T-LGLL patients received immunosuppressive therapy.

Whole-study findings and limits: After therapy, about 30% of the 18 patients switched clonotypes, all new clones STAT3 wild type. Persisting codominant clonotypes may have hidden a small pathogenic clone. In T-cell large granular lymphocyte leukemia, about half of patients showed multiple immunodominant subclonotypes.

Sequencing used immunoSEQ multiplex PCR; TCRdb keeps in-frame clones, though not all of them. The sample lists approximately 11,000 clones, about 85% occurring once. The origin of this receptor is an elderly man with T-cell large granular lymphocyte leukemia. Some clones in this sample may be carry-over from other donors' samples. Sample: peripheral blood mononuclear cells. The chain combines TRBV27 with TRBJ2-7; 7 bases are shared with TRBD1. Here the CDR3 reads CASNPSGTDPYEQYF. The CDR3 DNA follows: TGTGCCAGCAACCCCTCCGGGACAGATCCCTACGAGCAGTACTTC.